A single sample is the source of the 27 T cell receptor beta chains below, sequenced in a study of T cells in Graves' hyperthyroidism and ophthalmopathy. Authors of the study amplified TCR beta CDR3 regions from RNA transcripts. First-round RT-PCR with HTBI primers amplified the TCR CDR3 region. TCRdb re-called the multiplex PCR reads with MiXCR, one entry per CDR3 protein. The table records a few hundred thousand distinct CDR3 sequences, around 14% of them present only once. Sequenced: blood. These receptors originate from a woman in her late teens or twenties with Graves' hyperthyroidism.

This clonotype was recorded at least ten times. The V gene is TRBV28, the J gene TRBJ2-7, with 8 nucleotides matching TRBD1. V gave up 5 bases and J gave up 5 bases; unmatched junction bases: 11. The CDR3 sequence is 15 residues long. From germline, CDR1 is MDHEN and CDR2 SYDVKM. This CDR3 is CASSLHARGQDEQYF. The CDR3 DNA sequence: TGTGCCAGCAGTCTCCATGCCAGGGGGCAGGACGAGCAGTACTTC.

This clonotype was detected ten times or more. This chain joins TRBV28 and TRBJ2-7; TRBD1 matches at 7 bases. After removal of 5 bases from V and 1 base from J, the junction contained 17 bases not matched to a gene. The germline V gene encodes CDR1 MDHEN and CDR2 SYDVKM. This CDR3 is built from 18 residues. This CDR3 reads CASSIIVGGDRPSYEQYF. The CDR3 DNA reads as TGTGCCAGCAGTATCATTGTTGGTGGGGACAGACCATCCTACGAGCAGTACTTC.

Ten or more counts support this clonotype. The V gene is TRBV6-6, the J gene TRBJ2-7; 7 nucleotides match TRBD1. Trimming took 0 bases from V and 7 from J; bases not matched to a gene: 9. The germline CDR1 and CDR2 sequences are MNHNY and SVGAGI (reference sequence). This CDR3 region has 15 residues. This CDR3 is CASSYSGEGGWEQYF. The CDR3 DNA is TGTGCCAGCAGTTACTCGGGGGAAGGGGGCTGGGAGCAGTACTTC.

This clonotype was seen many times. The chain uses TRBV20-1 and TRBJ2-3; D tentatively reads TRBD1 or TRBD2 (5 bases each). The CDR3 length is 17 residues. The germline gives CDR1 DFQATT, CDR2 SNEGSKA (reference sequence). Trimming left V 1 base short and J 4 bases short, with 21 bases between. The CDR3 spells CSARGFKRDPRADTQYF. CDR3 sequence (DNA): TGCAGTGCTAGAGGCTTCAAACGGGACCCTCGGGCAGATACGCAGTATTTT.

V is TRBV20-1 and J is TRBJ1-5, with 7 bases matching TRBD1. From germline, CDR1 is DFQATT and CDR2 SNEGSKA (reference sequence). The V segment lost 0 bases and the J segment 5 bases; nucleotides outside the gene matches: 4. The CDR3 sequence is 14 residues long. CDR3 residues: CSARDLRGHQPQHF. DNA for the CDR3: TGCAGTGCTAGAGATCTAAGGGGGCATCAGCCCCAGCATTTT.

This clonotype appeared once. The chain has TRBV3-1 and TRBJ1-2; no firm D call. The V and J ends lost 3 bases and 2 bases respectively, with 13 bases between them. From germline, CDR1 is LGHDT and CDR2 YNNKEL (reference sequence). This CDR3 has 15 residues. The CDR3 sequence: CASSQRGGPNYGYTF. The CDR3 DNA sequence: TGTGCCAGCAGCCAGAGAGGCGGCCCAAACTATGGCTACACCTTC. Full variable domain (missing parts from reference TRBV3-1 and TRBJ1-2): DTAVSQTPKYLVTQMGNDKSIKCEQNLGHDTMYWYKQDSKKFLKIMFSYNNKELIINETVPNRFSPKSPDKAHLNLHINSLELGDSAVYFCASSQRGGPNYGYTFGSGTRLTVV.

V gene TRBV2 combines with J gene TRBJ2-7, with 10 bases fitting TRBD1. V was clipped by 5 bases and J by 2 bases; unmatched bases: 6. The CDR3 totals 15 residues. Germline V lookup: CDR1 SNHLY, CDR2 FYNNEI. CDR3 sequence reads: CASSPETGGPYEQYF. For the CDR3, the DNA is TGTGCCAGCAGTCCGGAGACAGGGGGCCCCTACGAGCAGTACTTC.

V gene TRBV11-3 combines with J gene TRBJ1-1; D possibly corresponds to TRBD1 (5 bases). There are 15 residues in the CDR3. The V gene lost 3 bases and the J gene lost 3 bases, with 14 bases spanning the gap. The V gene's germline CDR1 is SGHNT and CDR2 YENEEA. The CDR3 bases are TGTGCCAGCAGCTTTCCCCGGGGCGCGCACACTGAAGCTTTCTTT. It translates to CASSFPRGAHTEAFF.

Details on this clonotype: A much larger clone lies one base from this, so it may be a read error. The CDR3 reads CASTTPGTSDIQYF. The CDR3 DNA is TGTGCCAGCACCACTCCCGGGACTAGCGACATTCAGTACTTC. The V and J genes are TRBV6-2 or TRBV6-3 and TRBJ2-4; 10 bases are shared with TRBD2. Germline loops: CDR1 MNHEY, CDR2 SVGEGT. V lost 7 bases and J lost 8; bases outside the gene matches: 8. The CDR3 loop spans 14 amino acids.

This chain's CDR3 is CASSRENQTGYLAKNIQYF. The CDR3, as DNA: TGCGCCAGCAGCCGTGAGAACCAGACAGGTTATTTAGCCAAAAACATTCAGTACTTC. The rearrangement uses TRBV5-1 and TRBJ2-4, with D possibly being TRBD1 (6 bases). V lost 4 bases and J 0 bases, leaving 23 bases between the germline ends. The CDR3 has 19 amino acids. Germline CDR1 reads SGHRS; CDR2 reads YFSETQ.

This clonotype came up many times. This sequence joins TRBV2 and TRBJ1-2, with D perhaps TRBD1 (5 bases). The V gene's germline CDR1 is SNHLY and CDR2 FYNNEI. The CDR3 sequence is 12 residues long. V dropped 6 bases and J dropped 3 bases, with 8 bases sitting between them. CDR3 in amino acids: CASRGLDYGYTF. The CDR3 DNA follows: TGTGCCAGCAGGGGGCTCGACTATGGCTACACCTTC.

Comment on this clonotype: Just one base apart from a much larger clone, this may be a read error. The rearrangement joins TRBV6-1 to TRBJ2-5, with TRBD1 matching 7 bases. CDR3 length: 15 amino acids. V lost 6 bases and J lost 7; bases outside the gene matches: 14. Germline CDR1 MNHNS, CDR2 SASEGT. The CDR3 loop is CASRPGKASGGTQYF. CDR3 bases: TGTGCCAGCAGGCCGGGAAAGGCGTCAGGGGGGACCCAGTACTTC.

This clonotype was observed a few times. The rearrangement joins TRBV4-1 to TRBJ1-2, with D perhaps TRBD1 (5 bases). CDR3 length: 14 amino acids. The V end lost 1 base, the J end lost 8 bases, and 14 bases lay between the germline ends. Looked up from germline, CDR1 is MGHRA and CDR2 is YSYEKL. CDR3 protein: CASSQVAGVGGYTF. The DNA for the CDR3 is TGCGCCAGCAGCCAAGTGGCGGGGGTGGGCGGCTACACCTTC.

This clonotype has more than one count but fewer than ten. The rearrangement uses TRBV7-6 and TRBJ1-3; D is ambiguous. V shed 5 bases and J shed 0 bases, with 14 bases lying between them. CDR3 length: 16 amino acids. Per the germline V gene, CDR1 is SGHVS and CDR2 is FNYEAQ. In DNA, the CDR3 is TGTGCCAGCAGCCTAACTGTGGCAGGCTCTGGAAACACCATATATTTT. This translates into CASSLTVAGSGNTIYF.

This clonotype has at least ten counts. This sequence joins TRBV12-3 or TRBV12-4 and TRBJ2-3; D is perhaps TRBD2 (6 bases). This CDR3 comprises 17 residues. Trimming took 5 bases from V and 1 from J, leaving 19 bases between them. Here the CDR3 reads CASSPLAGLTGTDTQYF. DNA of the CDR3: TGTGCCAGCAGTCCGCTAGCTGGACTAACGGGCACAGATACGCAGTATTTT.

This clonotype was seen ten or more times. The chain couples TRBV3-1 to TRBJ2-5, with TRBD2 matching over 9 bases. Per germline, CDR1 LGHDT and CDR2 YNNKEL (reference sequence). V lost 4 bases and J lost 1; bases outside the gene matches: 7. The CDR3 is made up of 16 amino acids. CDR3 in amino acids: CASSPSSGEGQETQYF. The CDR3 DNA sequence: TGTGCCAGCAGCCCCTCTAGCGGGGAGGGCCAAGAGACCCAGTACTTC.

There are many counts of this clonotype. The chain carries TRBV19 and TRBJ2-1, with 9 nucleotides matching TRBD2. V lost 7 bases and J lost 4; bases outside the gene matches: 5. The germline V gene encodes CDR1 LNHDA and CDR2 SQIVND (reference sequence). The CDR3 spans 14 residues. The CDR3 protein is CASIAGGLYNEQFF. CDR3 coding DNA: TGTGCCAGTATTGCGGGAGGGTTGTACAATGAGCAGTTCTTC.

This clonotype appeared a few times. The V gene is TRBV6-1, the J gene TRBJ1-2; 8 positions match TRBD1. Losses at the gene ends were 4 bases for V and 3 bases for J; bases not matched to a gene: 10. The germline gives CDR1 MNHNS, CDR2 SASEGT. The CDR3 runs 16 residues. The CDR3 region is CASSGRTGLLDYGYTF. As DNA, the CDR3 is TGTGCCAGCAGTGGACGGACAGGGTTACTAGACTATGGCTACACCTTC.

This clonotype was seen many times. The DNA of the CDR3 is TGCGCCAGCAGCTTAGAAGTGGGGACAGGGGGCGACGGCACTGAAGCTTTCTTT. This sequence encodes CASSLEVGTGGDGTEAFF. V gene TRBV5-1 combines with J gene TRBJ1-1, with TRBD1 identical over 12 bases. V lost 2 bases, J lost 4 bases, and 12 bases stayed unmatched. Germline CDR1 is SGHRS and CDR2 is YFSETQ. The CDR3 is 18 amino acids.

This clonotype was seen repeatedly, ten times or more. The CDR3 DNA follows: TGTGCCAGCAGCTTAATAAGGGTTACCTACAATGAGCAGTTCTTC. This encodes CASSLIRVTYNEQFF. The chain uses TRBV7-9 and TRBJ2-1; D call uncertain. Between the trimmed V and J ends, which lost 2 bases and 2 bases, there was a span of 10 bases. CDR1 is SEHNR, CDR2 FQNEAQ, per germline (reference sequence). CDR3 length: 15 residues.

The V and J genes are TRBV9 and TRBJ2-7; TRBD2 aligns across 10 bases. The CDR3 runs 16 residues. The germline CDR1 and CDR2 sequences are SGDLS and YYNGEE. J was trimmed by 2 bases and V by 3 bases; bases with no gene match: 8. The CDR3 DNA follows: TGTGCCAGCAGCGGCTCCGGGACTAGCGTAACCTACGAGCAGTACTTC. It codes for CASSGSGTSVTYEQYF.

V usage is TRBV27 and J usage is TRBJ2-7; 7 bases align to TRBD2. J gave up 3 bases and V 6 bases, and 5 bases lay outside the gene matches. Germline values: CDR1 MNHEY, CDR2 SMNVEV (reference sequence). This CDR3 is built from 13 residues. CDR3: CASRRGGSYEQYF. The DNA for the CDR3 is TGTGCCAGCAGGAGGGGCGGGAGCTACGAGCAGTACTTC.

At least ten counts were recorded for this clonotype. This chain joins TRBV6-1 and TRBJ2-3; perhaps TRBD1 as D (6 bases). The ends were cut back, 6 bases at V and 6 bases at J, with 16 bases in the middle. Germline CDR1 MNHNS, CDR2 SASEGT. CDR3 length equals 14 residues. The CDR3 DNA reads TGTGCCAGCAGGCAACTTACAGGGAGCGATACGCAGTATTTT. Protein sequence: CASRQLTGSDTQYF.

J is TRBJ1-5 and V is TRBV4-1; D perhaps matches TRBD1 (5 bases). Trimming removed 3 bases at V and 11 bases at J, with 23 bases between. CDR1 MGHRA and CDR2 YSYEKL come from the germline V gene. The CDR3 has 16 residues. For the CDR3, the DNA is TGCGCCAGCAGCCACGGCGTGGCTAAGACAGAGAAGGCCCAGCATTTT. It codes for CASSHGVAKTEKAQHF.

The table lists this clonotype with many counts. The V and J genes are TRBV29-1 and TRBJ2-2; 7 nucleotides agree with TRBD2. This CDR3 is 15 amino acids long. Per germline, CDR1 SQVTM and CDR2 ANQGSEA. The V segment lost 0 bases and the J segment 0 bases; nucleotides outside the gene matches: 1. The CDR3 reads CSVEEGGPNTGELFF. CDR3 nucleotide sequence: TGCAGCGTTGAAGAGGGAGGGCCGAACACCGGGGAGCTGTTTTTT.

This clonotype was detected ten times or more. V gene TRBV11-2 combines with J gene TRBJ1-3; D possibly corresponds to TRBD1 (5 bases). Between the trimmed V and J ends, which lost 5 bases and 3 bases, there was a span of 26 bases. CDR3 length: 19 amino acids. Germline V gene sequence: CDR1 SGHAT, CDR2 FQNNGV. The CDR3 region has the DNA TGTGCCAGCAGCAGTCGAAGTGGGAGGGACGCGCTGAGTGGAAACACCATATATTTT. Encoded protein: CASSSRSGRDALSGNTIYF.

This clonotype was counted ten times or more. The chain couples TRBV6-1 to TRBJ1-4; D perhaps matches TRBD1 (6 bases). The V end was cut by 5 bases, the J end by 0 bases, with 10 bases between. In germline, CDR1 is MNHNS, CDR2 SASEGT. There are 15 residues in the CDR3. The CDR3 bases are TGTGCCAGCAGTAGGGGGTCGGCAACTAATGAAAAACTGTTTTTT. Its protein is CASSRGSATNEKLFF.